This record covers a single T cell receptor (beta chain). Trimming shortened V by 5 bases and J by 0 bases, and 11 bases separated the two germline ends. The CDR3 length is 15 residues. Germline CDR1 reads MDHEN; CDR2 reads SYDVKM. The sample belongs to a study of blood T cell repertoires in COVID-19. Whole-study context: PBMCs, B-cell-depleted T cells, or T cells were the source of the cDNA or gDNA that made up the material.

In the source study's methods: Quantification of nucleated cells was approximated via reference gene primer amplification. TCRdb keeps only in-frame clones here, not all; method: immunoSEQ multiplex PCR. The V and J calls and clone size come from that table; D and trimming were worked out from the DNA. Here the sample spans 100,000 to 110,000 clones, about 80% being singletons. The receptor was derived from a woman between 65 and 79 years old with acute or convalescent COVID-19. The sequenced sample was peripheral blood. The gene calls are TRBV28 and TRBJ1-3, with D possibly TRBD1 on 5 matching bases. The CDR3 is CASSPGIISGNTIYF. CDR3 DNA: TGTGCCAGCAGTCCAGGGATAATCTCTGGAAACACCATATATTTT.